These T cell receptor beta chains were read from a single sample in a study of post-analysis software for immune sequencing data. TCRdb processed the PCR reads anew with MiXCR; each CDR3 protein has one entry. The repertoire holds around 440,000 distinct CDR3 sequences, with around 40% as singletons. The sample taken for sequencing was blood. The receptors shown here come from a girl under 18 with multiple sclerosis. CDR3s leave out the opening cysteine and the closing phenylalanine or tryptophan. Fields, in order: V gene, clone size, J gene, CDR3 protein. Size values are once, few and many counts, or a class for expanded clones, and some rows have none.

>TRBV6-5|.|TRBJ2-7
ASSSRSTSGSYEQY
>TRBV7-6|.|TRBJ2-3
ASRGGGSGTDTQY
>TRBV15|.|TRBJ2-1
ATSRDRAANEQF
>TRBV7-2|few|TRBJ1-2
ASSFSRQGLDGYT
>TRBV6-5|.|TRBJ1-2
ASSQGGRGGYT
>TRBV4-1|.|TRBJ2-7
ASSLRTTDSYEQY
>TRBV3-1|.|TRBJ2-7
ASSQDMTVYSYEQY
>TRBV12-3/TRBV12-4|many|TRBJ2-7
ASSQSTYEQY
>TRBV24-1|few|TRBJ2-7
ATSDPAGTSGRRAEQY
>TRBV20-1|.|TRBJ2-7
SAPTSRVSGHEQY
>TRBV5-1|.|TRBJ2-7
ASSSGQGKYYEQY
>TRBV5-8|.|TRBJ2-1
ASSFSGRKLYNEQF
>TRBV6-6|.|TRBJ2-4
ASSSRQGVNIQY
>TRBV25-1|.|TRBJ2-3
ASSVVVGTFEDTQY
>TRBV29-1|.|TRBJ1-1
GVDSGGGRGF
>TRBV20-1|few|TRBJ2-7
SAVGTSVYEQY